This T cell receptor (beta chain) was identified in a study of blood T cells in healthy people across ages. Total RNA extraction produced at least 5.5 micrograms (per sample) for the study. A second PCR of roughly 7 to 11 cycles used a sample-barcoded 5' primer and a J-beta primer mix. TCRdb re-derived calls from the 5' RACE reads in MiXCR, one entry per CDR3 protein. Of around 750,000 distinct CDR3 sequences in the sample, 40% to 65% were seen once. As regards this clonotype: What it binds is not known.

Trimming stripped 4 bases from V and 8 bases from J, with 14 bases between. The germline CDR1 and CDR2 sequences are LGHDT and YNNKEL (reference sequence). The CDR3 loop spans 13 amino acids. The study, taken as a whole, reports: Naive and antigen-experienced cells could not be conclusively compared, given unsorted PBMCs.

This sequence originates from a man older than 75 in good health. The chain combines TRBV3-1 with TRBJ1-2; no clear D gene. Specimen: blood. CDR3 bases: TGTGCCAGCAGCCGGTCCGATCGGAGGGGCTACACCTTC. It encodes CASSRSDRRGYTF. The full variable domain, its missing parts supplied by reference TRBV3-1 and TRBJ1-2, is DTAVSQTPKYLVTQMGNDKSIKCEQNLGHDTMYWYKQDSKKFLKIMFSYNNKELIINETVPNRFSPKSPDKAHLNLHINSLELGDSAVYFCASSRSDRRGYTFGSGTRLTVV.